One and the same sample provided the 32 T cell receptor beta chains below, sequenced in a study of OX40 agonist ivuxolimab in advanced cancers. The data were produced by immunoSEQ multiplex PCR, yet TCRdb's version contains in-frame clones alone and is incomplete. The repertoire has some 60,000 clones, about 89% of them found once; the top ten carry around 5.2%. The material sequenced was CD4+ or CD8+ T cells sorted from blood, taken in a trial of the OX40 agonist ivuxolimab. The source is an adult with an advanced solid tumor such as melanoma, head and neck, liver or kidney cancer.

The chain employs TRBV7-9 and TRBJ2-5; 13 bases map to TRBD2. The CDR3 loop spans 14 amino acids. CDR1 is SEHNR, CDR2 FQNEAQ, per germline (reference sequence). The V gene end was trimmed by 8 bases and the J gene end by 4 bases; junction bases not matched to a gene: 4. This CDR3 reads CASLRTSGGETQYF. In DNA, the CDR3 is TGTGCCAGCCTTAGGACTAGCGGGGGAGAGACCCAGTACTTC.

The chain couples TRBV7-2 to TRBJ1-6; D ambiguous. CDR1 is SGHTA and CDR2 is FQGNSA in the germline V gene. Trimming left V 6 bases short and J 9 bases short, with 9 bases between. The CDR3 covers 12 residues. The CDR3 bases are TGTGCCAGCAGGGATCCAAGTTCACCCCTCCACTTT. It codes for CASRDPSSPLHF.

This clone was found a few times. The chain links TRBV9 to TRBJ1-1; unclear D gene. Germline assignment: CDR1 SGDLS and CDR2 YYNGEE. V gave up 3 bases and J gave up 3 bases, with 9 bases separating them. This CDR3 contains 13 residues. Written as DNA, the CDR3 is TGTGCCAGCAGCGGTGGGATAGACACTGAAGCTTTCTTT. This translates into CASSGGIDTEAFF.

V usage is TRBV5-1 and J usage is TRBJ1-2; D remains unclear. The germline V gene encodes CDR1 SGHRS and CDR2 YFSETQ. CDR3 size: 13 residues. V lost 2 bases to trimming and J lost 3 bases, with 8 bases between them. The CDR3 DNA reads as TGCGCCAGCAGCTTAGGAGGGCACTATGGCTACACCTTC. Translation gives CASSLGGHYGYTF.

The genes are TRBV7-2 and TRBJ1-5; maybe TRBD1 (5 bases). In germline, CDR1 is SGHTA, CDR2 FQGNSA. Between the trimmed V and J ends, which lost 3 bases and 7 bases, there was a span of 10 bases. This CDR3 region has 13 residues. Here the CDR3 DNA reads TGTGCCAGCAGCTTGAGGGAGGGGCAGCCCCAGCATTTT. It yields the protein CASSLREGQPQHF.

The CDR3 region has the DNA TGTGCCAGCAGCTCTGGACACGGGCGGGGTGAGCAGTTCTTC. Protein: CASSSGHGRGEQFF. The rearrangement links TRBV11-2 to TRBJ2-1, with D possibly being TRBD2 (6 bases). The CDR3 loop spans 14 amino acids. Trimming shortened V by 4 bases and J by 9 bases, and 16 bases separated the two germline ends. Per germline, CDR1 SGHAT and CDR2 FQNNGV.

CDR3 region: CASSPLDRGRSGELFF. CDR3 sequence (DNA): TGTGCCAGCTCACCACTGGACAGGGGGCGATCCGGGGAGCTGTTTTTT. This chain joins TRBV18 and TRBJ2-2; TRBD1 agrees at 11 bases. V lost 1 base to trimming and J lost 6 bases; unmatched junction nucleotides: 4. This CDR3 is built from 16 residues. Germline V gene lookup returns CDR1 KGHSH and CDR2 LQKENI.

J is TRBJ2-1 and V is TRBV19; 9 bases match TRBD2. The CDR3 contains 15 residues. V shed 6 bases, J shed 0 bases, and the junction held 3 bases outside the gene matches. CDR1 LNHDA and CDR2 SQIVND come from the germline V gene (reference sequence). This chain's CDR3 is CASRAGGSSYNEQFF. For the CDR3, the DNA is TGTGCCAGTAGGGCGGGAGGGAGCTCCTACAATGAGCAGTTCTTC.

This clone was found once. This chain connects TRBV7-8 to TRBJ1-3, with D tentatively TRBD1 (5 bases). Trimming took off 5 bases at V and 7 bases at J, with 27 bases between the two ends. Looked up from germline, CDR1 is SGHVS and CDR2 is FQNEAQ. The CDR3 length is 18 residues. The CDR3 sequence: CASSLLSGSWDARNTIYF. The CDR3 DNA is TGTGCCAGCAGCCTTCTCTCCGGGAGTTGGGACGCACGTAACACCATATATTTT.

The rearrangement uses TRBV4-2 and TRBJ2-3; D may be TRBD1 (6 bases). The ends were cut back, 0 bases at V and 3 bases at J, with 10 bases in the middle. CDR1 is LGHNA, CDR2 YNFKEQ, per germline. The CDR3 contains 15 residues. CDR3 sequence: CASSQEMDRTDTQYF. CDR3 in DNA: TGTGCCAGCAGCCAAGAAATGGACAGAACAGATACGCAGTATTTT.

The chain uses TRBV9 and TRBJ1-4; tentatively, D is TRBD1 (5 bases). CDR3 length: 12 residues. Trimming pared 4 bases from V and 8 bases from J, leaving 9 bases between. The V gene's germline CDR1 is SGDLS and CDR2 YYNGEE. This chain's CDR3 is CASSPQGEKLFF. CDR3 bases: TGTGCCAGCAGCCCCCAGGGAGAAAAACTGTTTTTT.

In this sample, this clone turned up a few times. The genes are TRBV5-6 and TRBJ2-5, with D uncertain. Trimming took off 0 bases at V and 3 bases at J, with 12 bases between the two ends. CDR3 length: 15 amino acids. CDR1 and CDR2 (germline): SGHDT, YYEEEE. CDR3 region: CASSLGGLNKETQYF. DNA of the CDR3: TGTGCCAGCAGCTTGGGCGGATTAAACAAAGAGACCCAGTACTTC.

The rearrangement uses TRBV7-8 and TRBJ1-5; 8 positions match TRBD1. The J segment lost 5 bases and the V segment lost 3 bases, leaving 3 bases of the junction unmatched. Per germline, CDR1 SGHVS and CDR2 FQNEAQ. The CDR3 spans 14 residues. CDR3 bases: TGTGCCAGCAGCTTCCAGGGGGCCCATCAGCCCCAGCATTTT. Translation gives CASSFQGAHQPQHF.

This chain links TRBV18 with TRBJ2-1; TRBD2 agrees at 9 bases. Germline lookup yields CDR1 KGHSH and CDR2 LQKENI. This CDR3 comprises 15 residues. Trimming took 3 bases from V and 5 from J; bases not matched to a gene: 5. The CDR3 region is CASSPSLAGNNEQFF. CDR3 bases: TGTGCCAGCTCACCGTCCCTAGCGGGGAACAATGAGCAGTTCTTC.

This chain links TRBV19 with TRBJ2-3, with no clear D. Germline V gives CDR1 LNHDA, CDR2 SQIVND (reference sequence). The CDR3 runs 14 residues. V lost 3 bases and J 2 bases, leaving 9 bases between the germline ends. CDR3 coding DNA: TGTGCCAGTAGTATTCCTGGGATCACAGATACGCAGTATTTT. It yields the protein CASSIPGITDTQYF.

This clone showed up just once. The rearrangement joins TRBV5-1 to TRBJ2-3; D not resolved. This CDR3 is 12 amino acids long. Germline CDR1 and CDR2: SGHRS and YFSETQ. V was cut by 3 bases and J by 2 bases, with 4 bases left in between. The CDR3 protein is CASSSYTDTQYF. Here the CDR3 DNA reads TGCGCCAGCAGCTCTTACACAGATACGCAGTATTTT.

CDR3 DNA sequence: TGTGCCAGCAGCCAAGACAGGGGGCTGAACACTGAAGCTTTCTTT. As protein: CASSQDRGLNTEAFF. V usage is TRBV7-2 and J usage is TRBJ1-1; 10 nucleotides align to TRBD1. The V and J ends lost 5 bases and 0 bases, in that order; junction bases with no gene match: 3. The CDR3 runs to 15 residues. The germline CDR1 and CDR2 sequences are SGHTA and FQGNSA.

This rearrangement joins TRBV18 to TRBJ2-7; TRBD1 might be the D (6 bases). Trimming removed 6 bases at V and 6 bases at J, with 12 bases between. Germline V gives CDR1 KGHSH, CDR2 LQKENI. This CDR3 has 12 amino acids. This CDR3 reads CASSPDSSEQYF. The CDR3 bases are TGTGCCAGCTCCCCGGACAGTTCCGAGCAGTACTTC.

In this sample, this clone turned up a few times. This chain connects TRBV7-9 to TRBJ1-2; a weak D match, TRBD1 (6 bases). From germline, CDR1 is SEHNR and CDR2 FQNEAQ (reference sequence). V lost 5 bases to trimming and J lost 4 bases, with 17 bases between them. The CDR3 is made up of 15 amino acids. The CDR3 DNA is TGTGCCAGCAGCCAAACCAGGGGCCCTCCCTATGGCTACACCTTC. Protein: CASSQTRGPPYGYTF.

This clone was detected once. CDR3 protein: CASSVVLTAEDSTEAFF. In DNA form, the CDR3 reads TGTGCCAGCAGCGTAGTATTAACCGCGGAAGATAGCACTGAAGCTTTCTTT. This chain joins TRBV9 and TRBJ1-1; D not certain. CDR1 is SGDLS, CDR2 YYNGEE, per germline. The CDR3 length is 17 residues. V was trimmed by 0 bases and J by 4 bases, leaving 19 bases between them.

The V gene is TRBV19, the J gene TRBJ1-1; tentatively, D is TRBD1 (5 bases). Germline-derived CDR1 and CDR2 are LNHDA and SQIVND (reference sequence). V lost 7 bases to trimming and J lost 1 base, with 10 bases between them. This CDR3 is built from 13 residues. The CDR3 sequence is CASMGRQNTEAFF. The CDR3 DNA follows: TGTGCCAGTATGGGGCGGCAGAACACTGAAGCTTTCTTT.

Only a few counts were recorded for this clone. This rearrangement joins TRBV19 to TRBJ1-6; D possibly corresponds to TRBD1 (6 bases). The length of the CDR3 is 15 residues. V was cut by 4 bases and J by 8 bases, with 15 bases left in between. The germline gives CDR1 LNHDA, CDR2 SQIVND (reference sequence). The CDR3 sequence: CASSKTGLNDSPLHF. CDR3 sequence (DNA): TGTGCCAGTAGTAAAACAGGGTTGAACGATTCACCCCTCCACTTT.

V is TRBV28 and J is TRBJ2-1, with D tentatively TRBD1 (6 bases). The CDR3 has 12 amino acids. Germline V gives CDR1 MDHEN, CDR2 SYDVKM. V was trimmed by 11 bases and J by 7 bases, leaving 15 bases between them. For the CDR3, the DNA is TGTGCCCTCAGGGGTGCTCGAAATGAGCAGTTCTTC. As protein: CALRGARNEQFF.

V is TRBV6-5 and J is TRBJ1-6, with D unclear. The length of the CDR3 is 14 residues. Germline V gene sequence: CDR1 MNHEY, CDR2 SVGAGI. V was cut by 5 bases and J by 8 bases, with 13 bases left in between. The CDR3 here is CASSSAAGYSPLHF. The CDR3 DNA follows: TGTGCCAGCAGTAGCGCCGCCGGATATTCACCCCTCCACTTT.

The CDR3 reads CASSEPGANTGELFF. The CDR3, as DNA: TGTGCCAGCAGTGAACCGGGAGCGAACACCGGGGAGCTGTTTTTT. This rearrangement joins TRBV6-1 to TRBJ2-2, with D possibly being TRBD2 (6 bases). Trimming took off 2 bases at V and 0 bases at J, with 7 bases between the two ends. The germline V gene has CDR1 MNHNS and CDR2 SASEGT. The CDR3 has 15 residues.

This chain links TRBV6-5 with TRBJ1-3; D is undetermined. In germline, CDR1 is MNHEY, CDR2 SVGAGI. CDR3 length equals 12 residues. Trimming pared 10 bases from V and 2 bases from J, leaving 9 bases between. As DNA, the CDR3 is TGTGCCACCCATAGCCCTGGAAACACCATATATTTT. Residues: CATHSPGNTIYF.

The chain is built from TRBV5-4 and TRBJ1-2, with D possibly matching TRBD1 (5 bases). Germline V gene lookup returns CDR1 SGHNT and CDR2 YYREEE (reference sequence). Trimming took 2 bases from V and 4 from J, leaving 6 bases between them. This CDR3 is built from 12 residues. For the CDR3, the DNA is TGTGCCAGCAGCTTAGGGACCTATGGCTACACCTTC. This sequence encodes CASSLGTYGYTF.

This chain connects TRBV4-2 to TRBJ2-5; perhaps TRBD2 as D (5 bases). V lost 1 base to trimming and J lost 1 base, with 10 bases between them. This CDR3 has 15 amino acids. From germline, CDR1 is LGHNA and CDR2 YNFKEQ. The CDR3 DNA sequence: TGTGCCAGCAGCCAAGGACGGGGAATCCAAGAGACCCAGTACTTC. This sequence encodes CASSQGRGIQETQYF.

The chain is built from TRBV11-3 and TRBJ2-5; perhaps D is TRBD1 or TRBD2 (5 bases each). The germline V and J ends were trimmed by 5 bases and 4 bases, with 11 bases remaining between them. Germline V gene lookup returns CDR1 SGHNT and CDR2 YENEEA. The CDR3 is 13 amino acids. CDR3 DNA sequence: TGTGCCAGCAGCCCAAATGGGGGAGAGACCCAGTACTTC. It encodes CASSPNGGETQYF.

This clone was picked up one time. The chain recombines TRBV29-1 with TRBJ2-7; 9 positions match TRBD2. The CDR3 is made up of 14 amino acids. The germline V gene encodes CDR1 SQVTM and CDR2 ANQGSEA. J was trimmed by 0 bases and V by 4 bases; bases with no gene match: 4. CDR3 in DNA: TGCAGCGTTGCGCCGGGACTAGCCTCCTACGAGCAGTACTTC. Its translation is CSVAPGLASYEQYF.

The chain joins TRBV5-6 to TRBJ1-2; D may be TRBD1 (5 bases). The CDR3 runs to 13 residues. The V gene's germline CDR1 is SGHDT and CDR2 YYEEEE. Trimming removed 5 bases at V and 4 bases at J, with 12 bases between. The CDR3 loop is CASSSGTFYGYTF. The CDR3 bases are TGTGCCAGCAGTTCCGGGACTTTCTATGGCTACACCTTC.

About this clone itself: This sequence may be a read error, since a much larger clone differs from it by one base. The rearrangement links TRBV7-2 to TRBJ2-7; no clear D. Between the trimmed V and J ends, which lost 3 bases and 3 bases, there was a span of 6 bases. This CDR3 contains 12 residues. CDR1 and CDR2 from the germline V gene are SGHTA and FQGNSA. The CDR3 sequence is CASSFDLYEQYF. The CDR3 nucleotides read TGTGCCAGCAGCTTCGACCTCTACGAGCAGTACTTC.